One T cell receptor beta chain is described in this entry. Only a few counts were recorded for this clone. This receptor's antigen is unknown. No much larger clone is present one base from it, and per-base qualities are unavailable. Library preparation was by the immunoSEQ multiplex PCR assay. For the multiplex PCR, a mixture combining 60 forward primers for TCR Vbeta segments and 13 reverse primers for TCR Jbeta segments was used. A multiplex PCR assay on genomic DNA amplified the CDR3 region of rearranged TCR beta genes. The amplified TCR beta libraries were sequenced on the Illumina HiSeq System as 87-base-pair reads. The published analysis was carried out like this. Across the 670 or so repertoires, a later analysis counted roughly 84 million unique TCR beta chains, around 11 million of which were shared by at least two donors. A nearest-neighbor algorithm error-corrected the raw reads and collapsed the reads into unique sequences, merging closely related sequences to remove PCR and sequencing errors. CDR3 sequences were aligned to IMGT reference sequences to assign V, D and J gene segments. Each retained sequence needed at least a six-nucleotide match to both a V gene segment and a J gene segment. Rearrangements were called productive when the CDR3 lacked stop codons and stayed in frame with V and J; all others were non-productive. CDR3 was defined by IMGT convention, running from the second conserved V-encoded cysteine to the conserved J-encoded phenylalanine. The earlier analysis of about 610 of the donors excluded sequences that lacked an unambiguous match to a single V gene segment. In an earlier analysis of some 590 of the donors, a V segment was called functional when productive rearrangements were above 56.7%, and segregating when the standard deviation between donors exceeded 5%. A statistical classification framework was built to diagnose cytomegalovirus status from the catalog of TCR beta chain sequences. In a later analysis, V and J genes were assigned by comparing TCR nucleotide sequences against IMGT/GENE-DB human TR gene sequences. The TCRdist pipeline was used in a later analysis to assign CDR3 sequences and most-parsimonious VDJ recombination scenarios. In a later analysis, each TCR beta chain was defined by its CDR3 amino acid sequence together with its V-gene family, and reads lacking a unique V-gene family were excluded. A later analysis removed several hundred highly shared, low-generation-probability nucleotide sequences to deal with suspected cross-contamination and a sequencing artifact. For each public chain, a later analysis derived a clonal expansion index from normalized ranks of inferred template counts within each repertoire. Generation probabilities in a later analysis came from a VDJ recombination model fitted to out-of-frame rearrangements, and those results were checked against IGoR. Hypergeometric tests were used in a later analysis to score TCR-TCR, TCR-HLA and TCR-CMV co-occurrence, with a repertoire-size bias correction applied to the TCR pairs. To estimate false discovery rates, a later analysis permuted the HLA or CMV assignments 20 times. In a later analysis, co-occurring TCRs were grouped using DBSCAN, with TCRdist sequence similarity added in when clustering inside HLA-allele-positive subsets. Repertoires with fewer than 30,000 or more than 120,000 public chains were left out of co-occurrence clustering, as were five repertoires with anomalous nucleotide sharing. Drawn from immuneACCESS, this table holds only the in-frame rearrangements with V and J called that TCRdb kept. Clones are partly lost; checked studies trace under half to an unresolved V gene and leave the rest unexplained. The D gene and trimming were derived from the DNA, and the V and J assignments and clone size from that table. The sample table shows fewer than 130,000 clones, and about 59% are seen once. Jointly, the top ten make up 3.8% of the sample.

This entry is derived from a study of cytomegalovirus exposure and HLA in healthy donors (dated by TCRdb to the late 2010s). General notes on the study: An earlier analysis of roughly 500 of the donors reported 276 Gb of sequence data and 117 million unique TCR beta sequences obtained from roughly 170 million T cells. An early release covering some 640 HLA-typed donors comprised approximately 300 gigabases of sequencing data and around 86 million unique TCR sequences. Among the roughly 400 genotyped donors, around 81% belonged to the genetic ancestry cluster associated with self-reported Caucasian donors. The study aimed to test whether signatures of past pathogen exposure could be identified by cataloging public T cell receptors. The study used immunosequencing to profile the T cell repertoires of approximately 640 subjects and linked those repertoires to cytomegalovirus serostatus. Besides the first cohort of 666 subjects, a separate validation cohort made up of 120 different subjects was used. The study combined high-throughput TCR immunosequencing, statistical association of individual TCRs with disease status, and machine learning to predict cytomegalovirus infection status. A later analysis re-analyzed previously published TCR beta repertoires from hundreds of donors and added high-resolution HLA genotyping to study TCR occurrence patterns. Rather than using new phenotypic data, the later analysis identified candidate immune exposures from TCR beta sequences and from how often those sequences occurred across donors. An earlier analysis of approximately 630 of the donors applied high-throughput TCR beta sequencing to assess whether each TCR beta V gene segment acted as functional or pseudogenic. Donor age, sex, ethnicity and CMV serostatus were collected together with the repertoire data. A later genetic analysis used genome-wide SNP genotypes for about 60% of the roughly 670 donors, treating that subset as a discovery cohort. All discovery cohort repertoires had been generated on a single sequencing platform. Both class I and class II loci were covered by HLA typing, at four-digit resolution. The number of donors typed differed by locus, with about 629-630 for A, B, C, DRB1 and DQB1, over 500 for DQA1, approximately 570 for DPA1, and some 440 for DPB1. Roughly 5 DR-DQ haplotypes were handled as single units for association and clustering, since linkage in the cohort was strong. On average, roughly 240,000 unique TCR beta nucleotide sequences were sequenced per donor among 300 to 500 genotyped donors of the cohort, with 15% to 20% of those sequences being non-productive. The paper as a whole reports these results and caveats: Seventeen rarely observed V segments, including chromosome 9 orphons, were excluded from the earlier analysis of about 600 of the donors because counts were too low. Because HLA typing was unavailable for some donors at each locus, only the typed subset was used in association tests. A later analysis found that most CMV-associated TCR beta chains appeared HLA-restricted, with HLA associations seemingly driven largely by CMV exposure. The classifier was reported to diagnose cytomegalovirus status with high specificity and sensitivity in both the original and validation cohorts. An earlier analysis of approximately 570 of the donors showed that most TCR beta V segments appeared in productive rearrangements either about 90% or about 30% of the time, which broadly matched IMGT annotations. A cluster of highly shared sequence variants was judged likely to be a technical artifact of the sequencing pipeline. Only TCR beta chains were sequenced in this cohort, and the absence of alpha or paired-chain data limited detectable features. In a later analysis, several top co-occurrence clusters were reported to appear linked to parvovirus B19, influenza, CMV and Epstein-Barr virus. Sequencing depth was assumed to be roughly uniform across donors in the presence/absence analyses, though that assumption may not hold. Some IMGT-functional V segments, including TRBV6-2 and TRBV6-3, could not be distinguished by the 87-base-pair reads and were therefore excluded. The authors suggested that the approach could potentially be extended to other disease states and immunological phenotypes. Most TCR sequences were observed very rarely across donors, whereas some public TCRs were present in many individuals. When HLA alleles, especially DR and DQ, strongly co-occurred, attributing TCR associations to individual alleles was difficult. Correlated functional status among segregating V segments might be attributable to linkage disequilibrium, but an unknown experimental factor could not be ruled out. V-gene and J-gene trimming of TCR beta chains was associated with a missense DCLRE1C variant in a later genetic analysis, and the association was replicated in an independent cohort. In a later analysis, HLA-associated TCR beta chains showed more clonal expansion and lower generation probabilities than non-associated chains that were equally common. In a later analysis, the rate of TCR association differed among HLA loci, with DRB1 alleles having the most associated TCRs and HLA-C alleles having the fewest. At a false discovery rate of 0.05, a later analysis linked some 17,000 TCR beta sequences to specific HLA alleles. A further reported finding was that TCR beta sequences accurately predicted the HLA-A and HLA-B alleles for most subjects in the first cohort. Immune exposure information for the cohort was limited to CMV serostatus. The study gave a list of under 200 TCR beta chains associated with cytomegalovirus. In vitro tests confirmed that a few of the cytomegalovirus-associated TCR beta chains recognize cytomegalovirus antigens. Compared with the roughly 700-donor mean, donors in an Asian-associated ancestry cluster had fewer N-insertions in productive TCRs, according to a later genetic analysis.

The cohort consisted of hundreds of healthy bone marrow donors. Cohort members were all nominally healthy when sampled, although unrecorded immune exposures were likely present. The donor tested CMV seropositive, placing the donor among the 250 to 350 seropositive members of the cohort. A peripheral blood sample was collected from each donor, and TCR beta sequencing was performed on peripheral blood mononuclear cells. The Qiagen DNeasy Blood Extraction Kit was used to extract genomic DNA from the blood cell samples. Spanning cysteine to phenylalanine, the CDR3 consists of 12 amino acids. Just the 36-base CDR3 DNA is kept, in frame starting at base 1. The junction shows trimming of 7 bases on V and 6 bases on J, plus 13 bases between the germline ends. The germline V gene yields MNHEY for CDR1 and SVGAGI for CDR2.

The rearranged chain carries TRBV6-5 and TRBJ2-7; the best D guess is TRBD2, with 6 bases matching. This TCR came from a man aged 30-40 years in good health and CMV-seropositive. The sample taken for sequencing was PBMCs. The nucleotide sequence is TGTGCCAGCACTCCCGGGGGTGGCGAGCAGTACTTC. This encodes CASTPGGGEQYF.